This entry lists 24 T cell receptor beta chains sequenced from one sample in a study of blood T cell repertoires in COVID-19. Assay used: immunoSEQ multiplex PCR; TCRdb lists only in-frame clones, some missing. This sample has under 150,000 clones, with around 80% found just once. Sequencing was done on a sample of peripheral blood. These receptors came from a man aged 65 to 85 with active or convalescent COVID-19.

The gene calls are TRBV6-1 and TRBJ2-1; 8 bases agree with TRBD2. With 0 bases clipped from V and 2 bases from J, the junction kept 3 bases outside the gene matches. The germline V gene encodes CDR1 MNHNS and CDR2 SASEGT. The CDR3 is made up of 16 amino acids. The CDR3 nucleotides are TGTGCCAGCAGTGAAGCTGGCGGGGGGACCTACAATGAGCAGTTCTTC. It codes for CASSEAGGGTYNEQFF.

The chain has TRBV7-2 and TRBJ2-3, with D possibly TRBD1 on 5 matching bases. This CDR3 has 15 amino acids. Looked up from germline, CDR1 is SGHTA and CDR2 is FQGNSA. V lost 4 bases and J lost 4, with 15 bases in between. The CDR3 sequence: CASSSAGLPPDTQYF. The CDR3 nucleotides are TGTGCCAGCAGCTCCGCAGGGTTGCCGCCAGATACGCAGTATTTT.

The chain is built from TRBV6-5 and TRBJ1-4, with D possibly being TRBD1 (5 bases). Germline assignment: CDR1 MNHEY and CDR2 SVGAGI. V was clipped by 4 bases and J by 10 bases, with 10 bases between them. CDR3 size: 12 residues. The CDR3 here is CASSSSGGKLFF. CDR3 bases: TGTGCCAGCAGTTCTTCCGGGGGAAAACTGTTTTTT.

This clone was detected only once. J is TRBJ1-5 and V is TRBV28, with 9 bases lining up with TRBD1. Germline V gives CDR1 MDHEN, CDR2 SYDVKM. After removal of 4 bases from V and 7 bases from J, the junction contained 5 bases not matched to a gene. The CDR3 runs to 14 residues. CDR3 residues: CASSYRTGVQPQHF. In DNA, the CDR3 is TGTGCCAGCAGTTACCGGACAGGGGTACAGCCCCAGCATTTT.

The V and J genes are TRBV7-8 and TRBJ2-6, with TRBD2 matching over 7 bases. The germline CDR1 and CDR2 sequences are SGHVS and FQNEAQ. V lost 5 bases and J lost 0; bases outside the gene matches: 13. This CDR3 has 19 amino acids. The CDR3: CASSPKSGTANSGANVLTF. In nucleotides, the CDR3 is TGTGCCAGCAGCCCCAAAAGCGGGACGGCTAACTCTGGGGCCAACGTCCTGACTTTC.

The rearrangement joins TRBV11-2 to TRBJ2-7; the D gene is possibly TRBD1 (6 bases). Looked up from germline, CDR1 is SGHAT and CDR2 is FQNNGV. The CDR3 loop spans 13 amino acids. Trimming took off 7 bases at V and 2 bases at J, with 12 bases between the two ends. CDR3 bases: TGTGCCAGCAACAGACAGGTCGCCTACGAGCAGTACTTC. Residues: CASNRQVAYEQYF.

This clone was counted a single time. The rearrangement joins TRBV7-8 to TRBJ2-1; TRBD2 agrees at 8 bases. After removal of 2 bases from V and 7 bases from J, the junction contained 10 bases not matched to a gene. Germline CDR1 and CDR2: SGHVS and FQNEAQ. The CDR3 has 16 amino acids. The CDR3 region has the DNA TGTGCCAGCAGCTTACCAGGGACTAGGTATGTGAATGAGCAGTTCTTC. This translates into CASSLPGTRYVNEQFF.

This chain joins TRBV3-1 (or the pseudogene TRBV3-2) and TRBJ1-1; TRBD1 matches 10 bases. The CDR3 consists of 15 residues. Trimming took 1 base from V and 1 from J; bases not matched to a gene: 0. Germline assignment: CDR1 LGHDT and CDR2 YNNKEL (reference sequence). CDR3 sequence: CASSQGTGGNTEAFF. CDR3 coding DNA: TGTGCCAGCAGCCAAGGGACAGGGGGGAACACTGAAGCTTTCTTT.

V usage is TRBV4-2 and J usage is TRBJ2-1; 11 nucleotides line up with TRBD2. This CDR3 region has 17 residues. Germline CDR1 is LGHNA and CDR2 is YNFKEQ. V trimming: 3 bases; J trimming: 3 bases; junction bases outside the gene matches: 7. CDR3 residues: CASSQESGTSGYNEQFF. The DNA of the CDR3 is TGTGCCAGCAGCCAGGAGTCCGGGACTAGCGGCTACAATGAGCAGTTCTTC.

The chain couples TRBV6-5 to TRBJ1-2, with 11 positions matching TRBD1. This CDR3 contains 15 residues. Germline V gene data show CDR1 as MNHEY and CDR2 as SVGAGI. V lost 2 bases to trimming and J lost 7 bases; unmatched junction nucleotides: 6. The CDR3 is CASSYTGQGASGYTF. The DNA of the CDR3 is TGTGCCAGCAGTTACACTGGACAGGGGGCGAGTGGCTACACCTTC.

The V and J genes are TRBV6-1 and TRBJ2-4, with D uncertain. The CDR3 length is 16 residues. Germline-derived CDR1 and CDR2 are MNHNS and SASEGT. Trimming shortened V by 0 bases and J by 0 bases, and 9 bases separated the two germline ends. CDR3 sequence reads: CASSEALKLAKNIQYF. For the CDR3, the DNA is TGTGCCAGCAGTGAAGCGCTTAAACTAGCCAAAAACATTCAGTACTTC.

V and J are TRBV6-5 and TRBJ1-6; 7 bases fit TRBD1. Germline lookup yields CDR1 MNHEY and CDR2 SVGAGI. The J segment lost 7 bases and the V segment lost 2 bases, leaving 8 bases of the junction unmatched. This CDR3 spans 16 amino acids. Here the CDR3 DNA reads TGTGCCAGCAGTTACACCGTCGGGACAGCAAATTCACCCCTCCACTTT. It translates to CASSYTVGTANSPLHF.

The CDR3 sequence is CASSVLGGLAGASYNEQFF. CDR3 coding DNA: TGTGCCAGCAGCGTGTTAGGGGGGCTAGCGGGAGCATCGTACAATGAGCAGTTCTTC. J is TRBJ2-1 and V is TRBV9; 10 bases map to TRBD2. The V and J ends lost 2 bases and 4 bases, in that order; junction bases with no gene match: 15. Germline CDR1 reads SGDLS; CDR2 reads YYNGEE. CDR3 length: 19 residues.

V usage is TRBV13 and J usage is TRBJ2-2, with 9 bases identical to TRBD2. The CDR3 has 16 residues. Germline assignment: CDR1 PRHDT and CDR2 FYEKMQ (reference sequence). The ends lost 5 bases at V and 0 bases at J; junction bases unmatched: 4. The CDR3 DNA is TGTGCCAGCAGCGTAGCGGGAGCTACGAACACCGGGGAGCTGTTTTTT. It translates to CASSVAGATNTGELFF.

This rearrangement joins TRBV6-5 to TRBJ2-2, with D possibly matching TRBD1 (5 bases). The CDR3 length is 14 residues. CDR1 MNHEY and CDR2 SVGAGI come from the germline V gene. Trimming shortened V by 6 bases and J by 6 bases, and 14 bases separated the two germline ends. CDR3 amino acids: CASRPGRESGELFF. CDR3 DNA: TGTGCCAGCAGACCCGGCAGGGAATCCGGGGAGCTGTTTTTT.

The rearrangement links TRBV11-3 to TRBJ2-1; 12 bases are shared with TRBD2. The germline V gene has CDR1 SGHNT and CDR2 YENEEA. Losses at the gene ends were 2 bases for V and 4 bases for J; bases not matched to a gene: 6. CDR3 length equals 17 residues. The DNA of the CDR3 is TGTGCCAGCAGCTTACCCTCTACTAGCGGGAGGTACAATGAGCAGTTCTTC. It translates to CASSLPSTSGRYNEQFF.

V usage is TRBV9 and J usage is TRBJ2-5, with 12 nucleotides matching TRBD2. J was trimmed by 0 bases and V by 3 bases; bases with no gene match: 3. Per the germline V gene, CDR1 is SGDLS and CDR2 is YYNGEE. The CDR3 runs to 16 residues. CDR3 residues: CASSGRLAGDQETQYF. CDR3 coding DNA: TGTGCCAGCAGCGGAAGACTAGCGGGGGACCAAGAGACCCAGTACTTC.

The V call is TRBV18, the J call TRBJ2-1; tentative D call: TRBD1 (7 bases). The germline V gene has CDR1 KGHSH and CDR2 LQKENI. V was shortened by 3 bases and J by 0 bases, with 18 bases between the two germline ends. The CDR3 length is 18 residues. This CDR3 is CASSPPGGRTSSYNEQFF. CDR3 coding DNA: TGTGCCAGCTCACCGCCAGGGGGGAGAACGAGCTCCTACAATGAGCAGTTCTTC.

This chain connects TRBV11-3 to TRBJ2-2, with TRBD2 matching over 8 bases. Germline CDR1 is SGHNT and CDR2 is YENEEA. The CDR3 has 16 residues. V trimming: 3 bases; J trimming: 6 bases; junction bases outside the gene matches: 9. The CDR3 DNA follows: TGTGCCAGCAGCTTCGATGGGCTAGCGGGTGCCGGGGAGCTGTTTTTT. It encodes CASSFDGLAGAGELFF.

This clone was seen just once. The chain joins TRBV29-1 to TRBJ1-1; 8 nucleotides match TRBD1. The CDR3 is made up of 14 amino acids. V lost 6 bases and J lost 3; bases outside the gene matches: 9. CDR1 and CDR2 (germline): SQVTM, ANQGSEA. CDR3 sequence reads: CSVRAGGGYTEAFF. CDR3 sequence (DNA): TGCAGCGTCCGGGCAGGGGGCGGGTACACTGAAGCTTTCTTT.

The V call is TRBV7-2, the J call TRBJ2-2; 13 nucleotides line up with TRBD2. With V trimmed by 5 bases and J by 6 bases, 3 bases remained unmatched. The CDR3 sequence is 15 residues long. Looked up from germline, CDR1 is SGHTA and CDR2 is FQGNSA. The CDR3 region has the DNA TGTGCCAGCAGCAGGACTAGCGGGAGTTCCGGGGAGCTGTTTTTT. Translated: CASSRTSGSSGELFF.

The rearrangement uses TRBV6-2 or TRBV6-3 and TRBJ2-3; D is ambiguous. V dropped 7 bases and J dropped 2 bases, with 10 bases sitting between them. This CDR3 region has 13 residues. In germline, CDR1 is MNHEY, CDR2 SVGEGT. The CDR3 coding sequence is TGTGCCAGCATTTATTACTACACAGATACGCAGTATTTT. It yields the protein CASIYYYTDTQYF.

V is TRBV29-1 and J is TRBJ1-4, with TRBD1 as a possible D gene (6 bases). The CDR3 extends over 13 amino acids. Trimming took 5 bases from V and 7 from J, leaving 14 bases between them. Germline lookup yields CDR1 SQVTM and CDR2 ANQGSEA. CDR3 amino acids: CSVKTGSGEKLFF. CDR3 in DNA: TGCAGCGTTAAGACAGGATCGGGTGAAAAACTGTTTTTT.

The rearrangement links TRBV18 to TRBJ2-3, with 9 positions matching TRBD1. The trim removed 4 bases at V and 3 bases at J, leaving 5 bases unmatched. CDR3 length: 15 residues. The germline CDR1 and CDR2 sequences are KGHSH and LQKENI. The CDR3 sequence: CASSQRTGVTDTQYF. CDR3 sequence (DNA): TGTGCCAGCTCACAAAGGACAGGGGTGACAGATACGCAGTATTTT.